This TCR beta chain was profiled in a study of blood T cell repertoires in COVID-19. Sequenced by immunoSEQ multiplex PCR; TCRdb stores in-frame clones only, minus some. The data contain about 100,000 clones, about 90% of them seen just once; the ten biggest clones take up roughly a sixth. Germline CDR1 reads KGHSH; CDR2 reads LQKENI. This CDR3 comprises 13 residues. The germline V and J ends were trimmed by 3 bases and 3 bases, with 9 bases remaining between them. The TCR sequence derives from a man in his forties or fifties with acute or convalescent COVID-19. The source material was peripheral blood. This chain links TRBV18 with TRBJ2-7, with a weak D call TRBD1 (6 bases). CDR3 amino acids: CASSPKQGYEQYF. The CDR3 DNA reads TGTGCCAGCTCACCTAAACAGGGCTACGAGCAGTACTTC.